This section outlines one T cell receptor (beta chain) sequence together with its context. Its cognate antigen has yet to be identified. Including cysteine and phenylalanine, the CDR3 has 14 amino acids. The entry carries no DNA sequence. CDR1 and CDR2, per the germline V gene (reference sequence), are SGHNT and YYREEE. Libraries were made using 5' RACE. For each TCR library, roughly 3,600 ng of total RNA was used. For each sample, cDNA synthesis was carried out in eight separate reactions using SMARTScribe reverse transcriptase. During cDNA synthesis, template switching introduced unique molecular identifiers that contained a 6-nucleotide sample barcode. TCRalpha and TCRbeta cDNA was amplified in two nested PCRs of roughly 17 and 9 cycles, and bead purification was carried out after each PCR. Before amplification, cDNA was treated with uracil DNA-glycosylase and purified using the QIAquick PCR purification kit. The second PCR added Illumina TruSeq-compatible adapters along with sample-specific barcodes. Library quality and concentration were checked on TapeStation and Qubit, and libraries were pooled at around 5.3 ng each. The pooled libraries were sequenced with 2 x 100 bp reads and custom sequencing primers on an Illumina HiSeq2500 single-index Rapid Run. The study's own analysis went as follows. MiGEC version 1.2.6 was used for UMI-based consensus assembly to correct PCR and sequencing errors. V(D)J alignment, clonotype assembly and CDR3 extraction were performed with MiXCR version 2.1.1. To normalise gene usage, clonotype sharing and MAIT/NKT TCR abundance, the analysis used the top 1000, 10 000 and 20 000 clonotypes per sample. Diversity was computed as the inverse Simpson index with the vegan R package after downsampling to 27 000 UMIs. Paired Mann-Whitney U tests were applied to discordant twin pairs, and Benjamini-Hochberg correction was used for multiple testing. Through TCRdb reprocessing, the reads give one entry per CDR3 protein sequence; DNA is omitted. The V and J calls were not made by the authors but by TCRdb's processing. This sample's records show roughly 200,000 distinct CDR3 sequences. The top ten clones comprise roughly 7.5% of the sample.

This record belongs to a study of monozygotic twins with inflammatory bowel disease (dated by TCRdb to 2018 to 2020). Background for the entire study: The complete study included about 28 monozygotic twin pairs: 19 IBD-discordant Danish pairs and nine German pairs, of which four were IBD-concordant and five were IBD-discordant. Each individual had, on average, about 151 000 unique TCRalpha sequences and 181 000 unique TCRbeta sequences available for analysis. Disease-associated traits were sought mainly through comparisons between IBD patients and their genetically identical healthy co-twins within discordant pairs. What the research found in general, with its limitations: Distinction between different T cell subtypes could not be achieved in the analysis. Compared with healthy twins, IBD patients had fewer clonotypes in common with other individuals, a difference most pronounced in patients showing signs of disease activity. No single strong signal or clonotype linked to IBD turned up in the results, so the idea that one exists was not supported. Repertoire similarity did not differ between concordant and discordant twins, possibly due to limited statistical power. Because patients received different immunosuppressive treatments, the repertoires may have picked up extra background noise and variability between individuals. IBD patients had lower TCRbeta repertoire diversity, measured by the inverse Simpson index, than their healthy co-twins.

From each donor, a roughly 2.5 ml peripheral blood sample was drawn into PAXgene tubes and stored at -80 degrees C. Without any T cell sorting, total RNA was extracted from whole blood using the PAXgene blood miRNA kit on an automated QIAcube. Peripheral blood from monozygotic twin pairs who were concordant or discordant for inflammatory bowel disease underwent deep TCRalpha and TCRbeta repertoire profiling using unique molecular barcoding. Smoking habits were recorded for all twin pairs, and individuals were classified as current, former or never smokers. The sample taken for sequencing was blood. The receptor was derived from a human donor with ulcerative colitis or Crohn's disease, or a healthy co-twin of an affected twin (not recorded which). This chain joins TRBV5-4 to TRBJ2-1; without DNA, the TCRdb call of TRBD2 cannot be checked. The encoded CDR3 is CASRPGLGSNEQFF.